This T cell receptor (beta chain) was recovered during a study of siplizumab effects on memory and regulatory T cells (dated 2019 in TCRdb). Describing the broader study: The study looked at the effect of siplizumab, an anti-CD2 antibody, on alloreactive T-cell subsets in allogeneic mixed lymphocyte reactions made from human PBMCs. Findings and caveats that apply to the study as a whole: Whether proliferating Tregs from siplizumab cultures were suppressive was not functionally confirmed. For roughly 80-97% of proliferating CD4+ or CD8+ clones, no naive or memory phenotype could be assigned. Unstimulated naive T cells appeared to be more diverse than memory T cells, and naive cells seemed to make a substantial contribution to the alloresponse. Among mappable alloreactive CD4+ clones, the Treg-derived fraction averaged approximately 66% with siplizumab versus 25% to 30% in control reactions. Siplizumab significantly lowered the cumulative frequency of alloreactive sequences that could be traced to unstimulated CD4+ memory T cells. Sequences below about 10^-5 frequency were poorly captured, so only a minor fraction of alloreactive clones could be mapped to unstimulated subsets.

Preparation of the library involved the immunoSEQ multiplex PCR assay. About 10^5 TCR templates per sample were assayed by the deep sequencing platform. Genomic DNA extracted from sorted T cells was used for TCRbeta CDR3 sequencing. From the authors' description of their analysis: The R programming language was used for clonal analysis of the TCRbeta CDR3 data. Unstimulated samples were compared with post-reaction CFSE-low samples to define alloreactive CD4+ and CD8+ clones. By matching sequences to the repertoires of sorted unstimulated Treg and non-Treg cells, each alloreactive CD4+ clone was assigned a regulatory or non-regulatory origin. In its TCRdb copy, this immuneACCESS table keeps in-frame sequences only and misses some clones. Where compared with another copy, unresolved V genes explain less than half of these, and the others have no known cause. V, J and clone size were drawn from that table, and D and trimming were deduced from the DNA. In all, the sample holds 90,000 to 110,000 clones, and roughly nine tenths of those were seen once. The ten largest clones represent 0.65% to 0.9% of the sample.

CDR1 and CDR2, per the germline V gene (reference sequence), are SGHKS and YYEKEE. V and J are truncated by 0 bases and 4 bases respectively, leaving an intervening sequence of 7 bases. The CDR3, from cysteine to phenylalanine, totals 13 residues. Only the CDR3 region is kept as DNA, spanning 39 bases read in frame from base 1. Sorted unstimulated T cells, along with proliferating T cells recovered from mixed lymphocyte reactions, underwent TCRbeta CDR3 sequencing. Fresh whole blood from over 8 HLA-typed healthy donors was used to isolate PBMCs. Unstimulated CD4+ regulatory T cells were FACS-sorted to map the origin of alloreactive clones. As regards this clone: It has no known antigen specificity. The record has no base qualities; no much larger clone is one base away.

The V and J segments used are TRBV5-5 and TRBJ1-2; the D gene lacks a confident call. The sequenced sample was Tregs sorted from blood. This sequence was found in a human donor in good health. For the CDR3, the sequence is CASSLAGGYGYTF. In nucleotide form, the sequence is TGTGCCAGCAGCTTGGCGGGCGGCTATGGCTACACCTTC.